This paragraph reports one TCR beta chain. Its antigen remains unidentified. This sample was taken from a study of T cells after yellow fever vaccination. Conversion of TCR transcripts into cDNA relied on 5'RACE template switching, which added a universal primer site and UMIs. Using its own MiXCR run on the 5' RACE reads, TCRdb lists one record per CDR3 protein. Of approximately 510,000 distinct CDR3 sequences listed, 21% are singletons. Overall study findings and caveats: Contamination of FACS-sorted repertoires by abundant clonotypes from the bulk population could occur. A limited proportion of clonotypes was detected within both the CD4 and CD8 compartments.

CDR1 and CDR2 (germline): SGHRS, YFSETQ. The trim removed 0 bases at V and 6 bases at J, leaving 10 bases unmatched. This CDR3 has 16 residues. This receptor was identified in a man between 18 and 35 years old who received the YFV17D yellow fever vaccine. Sequenced here: PBMCs, sampled roughly 20 days after the first yellow fever vaccination. The genes are TRBV5-1 and TRBJ2-7; TRBD1 matches 9 bases. The CDR3 DNA is TGCGCCAGCAGCTTGGCCCCCTCCGGGACAGGGTCCGAGCAGTACTTC. Its translation: CASSLAPSGTGSEQYF.